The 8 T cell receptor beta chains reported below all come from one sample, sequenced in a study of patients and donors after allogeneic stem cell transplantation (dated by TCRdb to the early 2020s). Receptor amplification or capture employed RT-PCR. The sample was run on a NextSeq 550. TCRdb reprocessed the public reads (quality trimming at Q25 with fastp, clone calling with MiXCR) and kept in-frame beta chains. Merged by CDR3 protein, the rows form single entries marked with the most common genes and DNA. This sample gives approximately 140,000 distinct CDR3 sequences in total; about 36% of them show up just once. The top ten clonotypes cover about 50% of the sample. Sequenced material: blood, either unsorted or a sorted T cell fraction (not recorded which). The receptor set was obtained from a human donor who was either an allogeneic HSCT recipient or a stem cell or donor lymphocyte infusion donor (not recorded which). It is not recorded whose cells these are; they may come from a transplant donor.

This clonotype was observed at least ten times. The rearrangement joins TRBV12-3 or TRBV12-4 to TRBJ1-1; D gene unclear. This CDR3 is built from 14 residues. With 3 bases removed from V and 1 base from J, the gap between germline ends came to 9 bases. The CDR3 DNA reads TGTGCCAGCAGTTTCGGGCAGCCGAACACTGAAGCTTTCTTT. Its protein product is CASSFGQPNTEAFF.

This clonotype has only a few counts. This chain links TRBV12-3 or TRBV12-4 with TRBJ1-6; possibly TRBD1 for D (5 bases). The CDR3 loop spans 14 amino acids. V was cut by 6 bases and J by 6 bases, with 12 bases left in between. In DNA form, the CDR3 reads TGTGCCAGCAGCCGACGGGACGGTAATTCACCCCTCCACTTT. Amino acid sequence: CASSRRDGNSPLHF.

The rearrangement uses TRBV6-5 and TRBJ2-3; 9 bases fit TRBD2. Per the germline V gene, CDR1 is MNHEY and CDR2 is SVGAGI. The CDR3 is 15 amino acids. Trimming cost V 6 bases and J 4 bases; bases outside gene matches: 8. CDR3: CASRELAGTADTQYF. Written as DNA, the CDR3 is TGTGCCAGCAGAGAGCTAGCGGGGACGGCAGATACGCAGTATTTT.

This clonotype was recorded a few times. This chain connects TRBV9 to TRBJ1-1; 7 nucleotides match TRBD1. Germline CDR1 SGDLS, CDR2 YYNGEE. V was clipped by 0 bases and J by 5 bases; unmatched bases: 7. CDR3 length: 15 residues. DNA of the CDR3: TGTGCCAGCAGCGTAGTAGGGGGCCCATGGACTGAAGCTTTCTTT. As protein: CASSVVGGPWTEAFF.

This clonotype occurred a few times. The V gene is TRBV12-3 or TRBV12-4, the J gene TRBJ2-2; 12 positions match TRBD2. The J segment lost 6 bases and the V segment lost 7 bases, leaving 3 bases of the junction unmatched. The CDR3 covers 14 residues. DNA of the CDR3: TGTGCCAGCATCCCTAGCGGGGGGGCCGGGGAGCTGTTTTTT. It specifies CASIPSGGAGELFF.

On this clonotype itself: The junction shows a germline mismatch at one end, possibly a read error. CDR3 DNA: TGTGCTAGCAGCTTAGCGAGAGGGAAAGAGACCCAGTACTTC. Its protein product is CASSLARGKETQYF. The rearrangement joins TRBV7-7 to TRBJ2-5, with D perhaps matching TRBD2 (5 bases). Per germline, CDR1 SSHAT and CDR2 FNYEAQ (reference sequence). The CDR3 runs 14 residues.

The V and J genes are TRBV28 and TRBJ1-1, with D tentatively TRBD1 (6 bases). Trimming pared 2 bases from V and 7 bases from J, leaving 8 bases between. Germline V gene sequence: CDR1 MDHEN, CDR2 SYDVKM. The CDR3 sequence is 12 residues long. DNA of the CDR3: TGTGCCAGCAGTTTACAAGGGGGTGAAGCTTTCTTT. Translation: CASSLQGGEAFF.

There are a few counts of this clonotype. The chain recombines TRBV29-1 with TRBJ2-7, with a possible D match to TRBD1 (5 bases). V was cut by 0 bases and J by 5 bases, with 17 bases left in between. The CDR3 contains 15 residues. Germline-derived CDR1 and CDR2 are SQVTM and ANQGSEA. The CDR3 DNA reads TGCAGCGTTGAAGAGGGTAGACAGCCTTCGGACGAGCAGTACTTC. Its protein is CSVEEGRQPSDEQYF.